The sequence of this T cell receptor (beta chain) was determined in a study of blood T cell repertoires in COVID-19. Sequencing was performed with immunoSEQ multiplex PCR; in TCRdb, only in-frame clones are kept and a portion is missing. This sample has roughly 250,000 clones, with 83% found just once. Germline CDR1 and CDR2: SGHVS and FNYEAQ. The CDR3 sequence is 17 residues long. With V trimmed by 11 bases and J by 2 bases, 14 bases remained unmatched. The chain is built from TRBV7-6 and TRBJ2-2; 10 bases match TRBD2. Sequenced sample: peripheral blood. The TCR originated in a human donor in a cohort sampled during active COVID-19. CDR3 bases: TGTGCCGCTCGGCGCCTAGCGGGGGAACCTAACACCGGGGAGCTGTTTTTT. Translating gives CAARRLAGEPNTGELFF.